One TCR beta chain is described in this entry. The antigen it binds to is not known. No base quality information exists; no much larger clone differs at one position. These data belong to a study of blood T cells in healthy people across ages (dated by TCRdb to about 2015). At the level of the whole study: In model experiments, template switching captured about one uniquely barcoded TCR beta cDNA molecule for every two T cells. Age-related changes in TCR beta repertoire diversity were measured in the study by deep sequencing normalized with unique cDNA molecular identifiers. Donors were grouped into four age groups: young (average about 15 years), middle-aged (roughly 37), aged (around 62) and long-lived (around 80). To avoid experimental bias, donors of different ages were distributed randomly across sequencing lanes. Two additional independent replicas of 1 million unique cDNA reads from the same blood draw were analyzed for two donors (one aged 18 to 30 and one aged 80 or older).

Overall study outcomes, separate from this receptor: Compared with the aged group, the long-lived group had more naive CD4+ T cells, fewer expanded clones and increased TCR diversity, suggesting age selection. Observed TCR beta diversity per million T cells fell roughly linearly with age, and a significant reduction was already apparent by age about 38. Bulk unsorted PBMC profiling prevented conclusive comparison of naive and antigen-experienced compartments. There was a strong correlation between observed TCR beta diversity and the percentage of naive T cells measured by flow cytometry. Because the CMV infection status of the donors was unknown, age-related changes in expanded clonotypes may potentially have been confounded. Estimates of total diversity based on one million sequenced T cells were considered lower bounds and underestimates.

The junction carries 9 bases between V and J, which are trimmed by 5 bases and 4 bases respectively. There are 13 amino acids in the CDR3, from cysteine to phenylalanine inclusive. Only the CDR3 part of the read is kept: 39 bases, read in frame from the first base. The library was made by 5' RACE. Sequencing instrument: Illumina HiSeq 2500. A second PCR of roughly 7 to 12 cycles was performed with a sample-barcoded 5' primer and a J-beta primer mix. Each TCR beta cDNA molecule received a unique molecular identifier from a template-switch 5' adaptor carrying 12 random nucleotides. Each sample yielded at least 3 million CDR3-containing paired-end reads. First-strand cDNA synthesis was performed from all RNA using the Mint cDNA synthesis kit, with priming by a TRBC-specific oligonucleotide. All cDNA was treated with uracil-DNA glycosylase and then went through a first 18-cycle PCR with the universal primers M1SS and BC2_uni_R. Concerning the study's data processing: Each sample was normalized by randomly selecting 1 million high-quality reads, each carrying a distinct molecular identifier. Reads sharing molecular identifiers were discarded rather than binned into consensus sequences. MiTCR, set to a Q25 quality threshold and the strictest error-elimination algorithm, was used for CDR3 identification, clonotype clustering and error correction. Lower-bound total TCR beta diversity was estimated with a nonparametric unseen species model using Euler transformation. TCRdb took the public reads, trimmed them with fastp at Q25, ran MiXCR for clone calling and kept in-frame beta chains. Duplicate CDR3 protein sequences are folded into a single record with the most common DNA and genes. The V and J calls follow TCRdb's processing rather than the paper's. The table for this sample lists roughly 1.5 million distinct CDR3 sequences; roughly 43% of them were counted only once. About 4% of the sample comes from the top ten.

Systemically healthy Caucasian individuals from Russia, about 38 in total and aged about 6 to 90 years, were included as donors. Roughly 10 milliliters of peripheral blood were collected from each donor into EDTA-treated Vacutainer tubes. Ficoll-Paque density-gradient centrifugation was used to isolate PBMCs, with at least 7 million per sample. Trizol reagent was used to extract total RNA from PBMCs, with at least 6 micrograms per sample. The percentages of naive CD45RAhigh/CD27high T cells were determined by flow cytometry on a PBMC aliquot from every donor. The V gene is TRBV12-3 or TRBV12-4 and the J gene is TRBJ1-5, with the identity of the D gene unclear. The sequence derives from a woman younger than 30 in good health. The sequenced sample consisted of blood. The sequenced DNA is TGTGCCAGCAGTGGGATAGAAAATCAGCCCCAGCATTTT. Its protein is CASSGIENQPQHF.